This T cell receptor beta chain originates from a study of blood T cell repertoires in COVID-19. Study-level background: Sites in the United States, Italy and Spain provided acute and convalescent COVID-19 samples.

V lost 4 bases and J lost 7, with 20 bases in between. This CDR3 is 17 amino acids long. The germline gives CDR1 LGHNA, CDR2 YSLEER. TCRdb's copy holds only in-frame clones and misses some; the assay was immunoSEQ multiplex PCR. In the table there are some 60,000 clones, approximately 92% of which are singletons. This sequence joins TRBV4-3 and TRBJ1-6; TRBD1 is a possible D gene (5 bases). Sequences were obtained from peripheral blood. The clonotype originates from a man in his 60s with acute or convalescent COVID-19. CDR3 DNA: TGCGCCAGCAGCCCCCGTGCAGGGATGGTTTCCAATTCACCCCTCCACTTT. It yields the protein CASSPRAGMVSNSPLHF.